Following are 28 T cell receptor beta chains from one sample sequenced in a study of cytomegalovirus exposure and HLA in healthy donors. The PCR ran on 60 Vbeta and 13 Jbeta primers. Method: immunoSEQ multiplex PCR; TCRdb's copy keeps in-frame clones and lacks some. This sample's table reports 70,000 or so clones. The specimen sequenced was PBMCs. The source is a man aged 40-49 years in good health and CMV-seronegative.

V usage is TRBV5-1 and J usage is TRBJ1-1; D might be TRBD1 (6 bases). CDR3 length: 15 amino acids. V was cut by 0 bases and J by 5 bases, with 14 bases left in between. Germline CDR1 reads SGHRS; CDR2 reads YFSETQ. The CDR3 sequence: CASSLARGLRTEAFF. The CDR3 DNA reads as TGCGCCAGCAGCTTGGCCAGGGGCCTGAGGACTGAAGCTTTCTTT. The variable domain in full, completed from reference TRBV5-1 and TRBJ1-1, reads KAGVTQTPRYLIKTRGQQVTLSCSPISGHRSVSWYQQTPGQGLQFLFEYFSETQRNKGNFPGRFSGRQFSNSRSEMNVSTLELGDSALYLCASSLARGLRTEAFFGQGTRLTVV.

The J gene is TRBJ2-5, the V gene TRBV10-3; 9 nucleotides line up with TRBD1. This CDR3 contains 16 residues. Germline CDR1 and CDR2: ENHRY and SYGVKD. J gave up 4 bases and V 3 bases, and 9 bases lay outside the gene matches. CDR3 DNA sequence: TGTGCCATCAGTGAAGGGACAGGGAAAGGGCGAGAGACCCAGTACTTC. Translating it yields CAISEGTGKGRETQYF.

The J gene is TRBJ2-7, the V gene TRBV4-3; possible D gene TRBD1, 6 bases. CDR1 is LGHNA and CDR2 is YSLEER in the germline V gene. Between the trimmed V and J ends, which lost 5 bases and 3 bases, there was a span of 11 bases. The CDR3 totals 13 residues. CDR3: CASSKKGGYEQYF. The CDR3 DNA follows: TGCGCCAGCAGCAAAAAAGGGGGCTACGAGCAGTACTTC.

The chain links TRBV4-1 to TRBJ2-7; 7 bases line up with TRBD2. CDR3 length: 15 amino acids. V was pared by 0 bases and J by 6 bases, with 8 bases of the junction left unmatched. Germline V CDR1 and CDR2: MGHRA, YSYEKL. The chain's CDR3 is CASSQDERGGAEQYF. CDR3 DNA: TGCGCCAGCAGCCAAGACGAGCGGGGAGGTGCCGAGCAGTACTTC.

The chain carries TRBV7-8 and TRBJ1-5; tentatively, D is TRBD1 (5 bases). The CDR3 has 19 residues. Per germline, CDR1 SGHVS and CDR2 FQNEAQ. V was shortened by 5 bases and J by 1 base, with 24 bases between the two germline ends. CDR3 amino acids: CASSSLIWGGKGSNQPQHF. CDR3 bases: TGTGCCAGCAGCAGCCTTATTTGGGGGGGGAAAGGAAGCAATCAGCCCCAGCATTTT.

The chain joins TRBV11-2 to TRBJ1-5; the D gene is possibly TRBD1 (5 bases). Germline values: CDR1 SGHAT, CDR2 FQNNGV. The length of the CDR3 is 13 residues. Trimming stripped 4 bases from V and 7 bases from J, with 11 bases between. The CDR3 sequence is CASSWGGKQPQHF. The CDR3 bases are TGTGCCAGCAGCTGGGGGGGAAAGCAGCCCCAGCATTTT.

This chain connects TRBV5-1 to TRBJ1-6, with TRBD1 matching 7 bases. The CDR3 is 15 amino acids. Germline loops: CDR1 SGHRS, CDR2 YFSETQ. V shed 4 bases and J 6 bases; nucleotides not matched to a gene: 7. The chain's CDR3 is CASSPAGQTNSPLHF. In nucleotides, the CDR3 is TGCGCCAGCAGCCCTGCGGGACAGACTAATTCACCCCTCCACTTT.

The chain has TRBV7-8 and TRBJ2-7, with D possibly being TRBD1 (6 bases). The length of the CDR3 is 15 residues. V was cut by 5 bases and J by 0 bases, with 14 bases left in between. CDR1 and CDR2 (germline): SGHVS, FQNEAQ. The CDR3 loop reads CASSTHQGPSYEQYF. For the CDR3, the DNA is TGTGCCAGCAGCACCCACCAGGGGCCCTCCTACGAGCAGTACTTC. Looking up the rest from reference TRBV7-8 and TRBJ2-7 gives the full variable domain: GAGVSQSPRYKVAKRGQDVALRCDPISGHVSLFWYQQALGQGPEFLTYFQNEAQLDKSGLPSDRFFAERPEGSVSTLKIQRTQQEDSAVYLCASSTHQGPSYEQYFGPGTRLTVT.

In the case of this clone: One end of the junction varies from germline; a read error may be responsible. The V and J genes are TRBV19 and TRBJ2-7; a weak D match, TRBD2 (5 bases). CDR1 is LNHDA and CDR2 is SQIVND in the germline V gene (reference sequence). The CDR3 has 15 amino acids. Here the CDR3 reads CASSIEAEPSYEQYF. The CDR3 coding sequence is TGTGCCAGCAGTATTGAAGCGGAGCCCTCCTACGAGCAGTACTTC.

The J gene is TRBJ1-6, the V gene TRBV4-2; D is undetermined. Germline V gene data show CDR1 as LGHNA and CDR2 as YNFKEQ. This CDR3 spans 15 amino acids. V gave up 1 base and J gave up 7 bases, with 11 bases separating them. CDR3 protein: CASSQGGRGNSPLHF. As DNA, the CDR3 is TGTGCCAGCAGCCAAGGCGGGCGCGGGAATTCACCCCTCCACTTT.

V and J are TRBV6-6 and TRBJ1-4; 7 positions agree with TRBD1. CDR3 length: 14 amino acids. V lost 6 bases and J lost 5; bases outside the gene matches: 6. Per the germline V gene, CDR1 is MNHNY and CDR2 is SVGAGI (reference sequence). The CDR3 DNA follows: TGTGCCAGCAGCTGGGACAGAGCAAATGAAAAACTGTTTTTT. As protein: CASSWDRANEKLFF.

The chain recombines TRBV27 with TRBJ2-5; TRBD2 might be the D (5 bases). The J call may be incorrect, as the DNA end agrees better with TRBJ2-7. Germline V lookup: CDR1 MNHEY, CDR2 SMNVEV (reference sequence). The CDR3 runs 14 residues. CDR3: CASSNGVGPAEQYF. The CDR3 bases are TGTGCCAGCAGTAACGGGGTTGGGCCCGCCGAGCAGTACTTC.

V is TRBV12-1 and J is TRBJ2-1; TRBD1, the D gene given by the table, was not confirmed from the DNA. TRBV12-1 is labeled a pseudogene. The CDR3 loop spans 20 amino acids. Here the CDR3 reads CASSFAYSGDRGISYNEQFF. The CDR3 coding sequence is TGTGCCAGCAGCTTTGCCTATAGTGGAGACAGGGGGATTTCCTACAATGAGCAGTTCTTC.

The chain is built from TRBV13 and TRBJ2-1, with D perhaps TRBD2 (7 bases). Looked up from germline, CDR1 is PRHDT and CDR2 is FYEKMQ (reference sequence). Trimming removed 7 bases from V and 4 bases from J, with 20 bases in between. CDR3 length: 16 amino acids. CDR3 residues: CASTPKGGTRYNEQFF. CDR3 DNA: TGTGCCAGCACCCCGAAGGGGGGGACAAGATACAATGAGCAGTTCTTC. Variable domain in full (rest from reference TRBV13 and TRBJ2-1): AAGVIQSPRHLIKEKRETATLKCYPIPRHDTVYWYQQGPGQDPQFLISFYEKMQSDKGSIPDRFSAQQFSDYHSELNMSSLELGDSALYFCASTPKGGTRYNEQFFGPGTRLTVL.

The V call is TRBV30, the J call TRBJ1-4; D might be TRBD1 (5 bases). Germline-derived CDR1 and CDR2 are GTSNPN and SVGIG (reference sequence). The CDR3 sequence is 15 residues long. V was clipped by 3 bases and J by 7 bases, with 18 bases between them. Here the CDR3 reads CAWSGPRGFGEKLFF. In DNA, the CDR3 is TGTGCCTGGAGCGGGCCTAGGGGTTTCGGTGAAAAACTGTTTTTT.

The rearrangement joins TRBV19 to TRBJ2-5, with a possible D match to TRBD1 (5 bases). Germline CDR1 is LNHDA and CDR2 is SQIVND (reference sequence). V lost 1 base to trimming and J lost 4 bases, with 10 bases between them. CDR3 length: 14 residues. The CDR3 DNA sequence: TGTGCCAGTAGTATAGTGCAGGGTAGAGAGACCCAGTACTTC. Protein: CASSIVQGRETQYF.

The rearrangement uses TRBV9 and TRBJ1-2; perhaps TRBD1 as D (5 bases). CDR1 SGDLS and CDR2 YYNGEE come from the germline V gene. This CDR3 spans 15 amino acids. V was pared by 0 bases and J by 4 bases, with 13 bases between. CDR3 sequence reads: CASSVGVEGSYGYTF. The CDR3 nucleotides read TGTGCCAGCAGCGTAGGAGTGGAGGGGAGCTATGGCTACACCTTC.

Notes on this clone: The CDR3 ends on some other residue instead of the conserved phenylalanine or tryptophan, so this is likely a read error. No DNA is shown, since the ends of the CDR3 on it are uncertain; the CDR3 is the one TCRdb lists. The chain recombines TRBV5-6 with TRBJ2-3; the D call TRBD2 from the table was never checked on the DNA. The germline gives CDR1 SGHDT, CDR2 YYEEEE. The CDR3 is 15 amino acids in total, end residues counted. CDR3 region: CASSLGLTGTSAIQL.

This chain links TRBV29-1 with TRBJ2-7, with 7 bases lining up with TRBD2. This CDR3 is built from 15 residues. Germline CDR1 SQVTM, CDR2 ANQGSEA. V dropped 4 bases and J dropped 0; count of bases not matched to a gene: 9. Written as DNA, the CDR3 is TGCAGCGTTGGTCCAACTAGCGATGCCTCCTACGAGCAGTACTTC. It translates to CSVGPTSDASYEQYF.

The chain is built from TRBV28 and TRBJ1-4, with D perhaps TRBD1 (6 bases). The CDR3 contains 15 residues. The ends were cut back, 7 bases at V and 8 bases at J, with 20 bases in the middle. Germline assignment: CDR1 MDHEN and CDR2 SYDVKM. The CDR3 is CASTNMRGAGEKLFF. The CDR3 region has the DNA TGTGCCAGCACTAACATGCGGGGGGCCGGAGAAAAACTGTTTTTT.

The CDR3 is CATSLRDGTGRWEQYF. CDR3 in DNA: TGTGCCACCAGCTTACGGGACGGGACCGGGAGGTGGGAGCAGTACTTC. The J gene is TRBJ2-7, the V gene TRBV15, with 7 bases that match TRBD2. With 5 bases clipped from V and 7 bases from J, the junction kept 17 bases outside the gene matches. CDR3 length equals 16 residues. Looked up from germline, CDR1 is LNHNV and CDR2 is YYDKDF (reference sequence). Drawing the rest from reference TRBV15 and TRBJ2-7, the complete variable domain is DAMVIQNPRYQVTQFGKPVTLSCSQTLNHNVMYWYQQKSSQAPKLLFHYYDKDFNNEADTPDNFQSRRPNTSFCFLDIRSPGLGDTAMYLCATSLRDGTGRWEQYFGPGTRLTVT.

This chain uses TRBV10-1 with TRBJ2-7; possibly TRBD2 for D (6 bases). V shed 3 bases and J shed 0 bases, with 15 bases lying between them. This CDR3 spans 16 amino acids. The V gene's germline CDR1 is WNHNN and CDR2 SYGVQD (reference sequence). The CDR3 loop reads CASSDNRDSYSYEQYF. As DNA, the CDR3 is TGCGCCAGCAGTGACAACCGGGACTCCTACTCCTACGAGCAGTACTTC.

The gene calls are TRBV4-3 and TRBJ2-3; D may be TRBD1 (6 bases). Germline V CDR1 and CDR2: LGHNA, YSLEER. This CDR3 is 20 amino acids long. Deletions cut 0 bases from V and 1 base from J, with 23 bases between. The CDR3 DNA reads TGCGCCAGCAGCCAAGAGTTGGTTTCATTAACAGGGCCTCGCACAGATACGCAGTATTTT. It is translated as CASSQELVSLTGPRTDTQYF.

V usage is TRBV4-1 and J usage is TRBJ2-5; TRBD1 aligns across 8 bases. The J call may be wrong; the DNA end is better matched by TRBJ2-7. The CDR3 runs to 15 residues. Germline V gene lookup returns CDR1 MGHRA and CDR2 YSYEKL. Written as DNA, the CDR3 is TGCGCCAGCAGCCAACAATCCGACAGGGGCGACGAGCAGTACTTC. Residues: CASSQQSDRGDEQYF.

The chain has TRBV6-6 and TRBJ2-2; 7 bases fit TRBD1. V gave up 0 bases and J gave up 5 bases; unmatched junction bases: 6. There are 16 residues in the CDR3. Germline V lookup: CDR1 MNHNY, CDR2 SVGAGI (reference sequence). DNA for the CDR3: TGTGCCAGCAGTTACTCGCGACAGGGTAGGACCGGGGAGCTGTTTTTT. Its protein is CASSYSRQGRTGELFF.

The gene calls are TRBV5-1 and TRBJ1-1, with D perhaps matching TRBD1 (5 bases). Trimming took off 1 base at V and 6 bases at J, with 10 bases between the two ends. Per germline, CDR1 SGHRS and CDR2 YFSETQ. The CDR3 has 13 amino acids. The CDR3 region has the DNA TGCGCCAGCAGCTTGTCCAGGGATGCTGAAGCTTTCTTT. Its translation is CASSLSRDAEAFF.

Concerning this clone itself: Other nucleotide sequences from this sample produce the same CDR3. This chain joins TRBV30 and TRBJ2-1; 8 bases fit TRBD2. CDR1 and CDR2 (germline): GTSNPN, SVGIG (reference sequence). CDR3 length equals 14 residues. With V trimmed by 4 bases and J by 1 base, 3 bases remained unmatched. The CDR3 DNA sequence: TGTGCCTGGAACCCGGGAGGGTCCTACAATGAGCAGTTCTTC. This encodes CAWNPGGSYNEQFF.

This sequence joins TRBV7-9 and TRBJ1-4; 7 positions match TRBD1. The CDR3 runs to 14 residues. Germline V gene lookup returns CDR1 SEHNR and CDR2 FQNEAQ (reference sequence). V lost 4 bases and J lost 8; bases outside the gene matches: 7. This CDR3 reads CASSSSGTAEKLFF. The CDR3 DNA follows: TGTGCCAGCAGCTCCTCCGGGACAGCCGAAAAACTGTTTTTT.